This is a list of T cell receptor beta chains from one sample in a study of blood T cell repertoires in COVID-19. Data came from immunoSEQ multiplex PCR; TCRdb stores just in-frame clones and leaves some out. The sample lists roughly 200,000 clones, approximately 90% seen once, with 2% to 2.5% in the top ten. The source material was PBMCs or T cells enriched from blood (not recorded which). The receptors shown here come from a woman in her twenties or thirties who had recovered from COVID-19. CDR3s include the opening cysteine and the closing phenylalanine or tryptophan. The D gene is left open where the match is weak. Clone size, where shown, is once, few, many, or a class for clones that have expanded.

J gene	D gene	V gene	clone size	CDR3 DNA	CDR3 protein
TRBJ2-7	TRBD2	TRBV30	-	TGTGCCTGGAGTGTAACTAGCGGCTACGAGCAGTACTTC	CAWSVTSGYEQYF
TRBJ1-3	TRBD1	TRBV13	-	TGTGCCAGCAACCCCTCCTCCGGGACAGAAAACACCATATATTTT	CASNPSSGTENTIYF
TRBJ1-1	TRBD1	TRBV18	-	TGTGCCAGCTCAGAAAATTCAGGGGGCTTGAACACTGAAGCTTTCTTT	CASSENSGGLNTEAFF
TRBJ2-3	TRBD2	TRBV11-3	-	TGTGCCAGCAGCTTAGGACTAGCGGTTAGCACAGATACGCAGTATTTT	CASSLGLAVSTDTQYF
TRBJ2-4	TRBD2	TRBV9	-	TGTGCCAGCAGCATAACTAGCGGGATAGACATTCAGTACTTC	CASSITSGIDIQYF
TRBJ2-5	TRBD1	TRBV24-1	-	TGTGCCACCAGTGATACCACAGGGGGCTGGGAGACCCAGTACTTC	CATSDTTGGWETQYF
TRBJ1-1	TRBD1	TRBV5-1	-	TGCGCCAGCAGCTCTTCGACAGGGGCCCTGAACACTGAAGCTTTCTTT	CASSSSTGALNTEAFF
TRBJ2-3	-	TRBV6-2/TRBV6-3	-	TGTGCCAGCAGCCCGGACAGCGAAAACACAGATACGCAGTATTTT	CASSPDSENTDTQYF
TRBJ2-5	TRBD2	TRBV13	-	TGTGCCAGCAGCCGAGAGGGACTAGCGGGAGAGACCCAGTACTTC	CASSREGLAGETQYF
TRBJ2-7	-	TRBV11-3	-	TGTGCCAGCAGACGCAGGGATGCCGGGAGCTCCTACGAGCAGTACTTC	CASRRRDAGSSYEQYF
TRBJ2-3	TRBD2	TRBV11-3	once	TGTGCCAGCAGCTGGACTAGCGGGAGCACAGATACGCAGTATTTT	CASSWTSGSTDTQYF
TRBJ1-2	TRBD1	TRBV12-3/TRBV12-4	-	TGTGCCAGCAGTTTGAGGGGGCGAGGGGGCTACACCTTC	CASSLRGRGGYTF
TRBJ1-4	-	TRBV2	-	TGTGCCAGCAGGGGGCCGGGTAGAGGTGAAAAACTGTTTTTT	CASRGPGRGEKLFF
TRBJ2-5	-	TRBV3-1/TRBV3-2	-	TGTGCCAGCAGCCAAGCTCCCCAAGAGACCCAGTACTTC	CASSQAPQETQYF
TRBJ1-2	-	TRBV18	-	TGTGCCAGCTCACCTACGGACTCCGCCAACTATGGCTACACCTTC	CASSPTDSANYGYTF
TRBJ1-2	-	TRBV9	-	TGTGCCAGCAGCGTAGCTGACGCACCGCAGGTCTATGGCTACACCTTC	CASSVADAPQVYGYTF
TRBJ2-3	-	TRBV11-2	-	TGTGCCAGCAGCCGTATCGGGTTTACTCGCACAGATACGCAGTATTTT	CASSRIGFTRTDTQYF
TRBJ1-2	TRBD1	TRBV30	-	TGTGCCGGTGAACCCGGGACAGGGAGTGATGGCTACACCTTC	CAGEPGTGSDGYTF
TRBJ1-1	-	TRBV19	-	TGTGCCAGTAGTACGAGGGTGCTCTGGGACACTGAAGCTTTCTTT	CASSTRVLWDTEAFF
TRBJ2-3	-	TRBV13	-	TGTGCCAGCAGCCTGCGATTTATGTCGGCAGATACGCAGTATTTT	CASSLRFMSADTQYF